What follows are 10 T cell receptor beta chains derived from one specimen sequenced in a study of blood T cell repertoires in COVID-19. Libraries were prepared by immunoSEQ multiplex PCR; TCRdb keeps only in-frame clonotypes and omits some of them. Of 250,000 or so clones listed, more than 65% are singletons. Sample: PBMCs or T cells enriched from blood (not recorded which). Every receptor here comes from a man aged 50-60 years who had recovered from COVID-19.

CDR3 coding DNA: TGTGCCAGCAGTTCTCCGGTTGGTCCGGTCACAGATACGCAGTATTTT. Translated, it gives CASSSPVGPVTDTQYF. The chain employs TRBV2 and TRBJ2-3; D call uncertain. V lost 5 bases, J lost 2 bases, and 17 bases lay in between. The germline CDR1 and CDR2 sequences are SNHLY and FYNNEI. The CDR3 runs to 16 residues.

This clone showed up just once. The CDR3 DNA sequence: TGTGCCAGCAGCACCTTAAACCGGGGGGCCCCTCAAGAGACCCAGTACTTC. This gives the protein CASSTLNRGAPQETQYF. This chain links TRBV5-4 with TRBJ2-5; possible D gene TRBD2, 7 bases. Germline CDR1 SGHNT, CDR2 YYREEE (reference sequence). This CDR3 has 17 amino acids. Trimming left V 4 bases short and J 2 bases short, with 21 bases between.

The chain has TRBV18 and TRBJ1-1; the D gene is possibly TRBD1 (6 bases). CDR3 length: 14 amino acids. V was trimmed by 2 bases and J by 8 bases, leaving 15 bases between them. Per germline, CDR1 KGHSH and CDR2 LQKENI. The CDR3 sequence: CASSPDRSPREAFF. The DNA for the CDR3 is TGTGCCAGCTCACCAGACAGGTCGCCCCGGGAAGCTTTCTTT.

The CDR3 DNA is TGTGCCAGCAGCGAGGAAGGGGGGGGCACAGATACGCAGTATTTT. Amino acid sequence: CASSEEGGGTDTQYF. The chain carries TRBV9 and TRBJ2-3; a weak D match, TRBD2 (7 bases). Looked up from germline, CDR1 is SGDLS and CDR2 is YYNGEE. The CDR3 has 15 residues. V was cut by 3 bases and J by 1 base, with 12 bases left in between.

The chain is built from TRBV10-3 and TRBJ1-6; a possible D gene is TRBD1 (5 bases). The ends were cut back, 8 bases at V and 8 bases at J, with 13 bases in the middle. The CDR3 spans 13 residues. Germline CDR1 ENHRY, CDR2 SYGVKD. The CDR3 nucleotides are TGTGCCATCGCCCCGGTAGGGGATTCACCCCTCCACTTT. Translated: CAIAPVGDSPLHF.

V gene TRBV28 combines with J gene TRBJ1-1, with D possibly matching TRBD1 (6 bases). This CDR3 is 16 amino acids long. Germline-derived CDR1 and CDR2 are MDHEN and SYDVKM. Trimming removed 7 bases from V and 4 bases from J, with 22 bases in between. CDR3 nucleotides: TGTGCCAGCATCCCGTGGGGACACCAAACCGCCACTGAAGCTTTCTTT. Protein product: CASIPWGHQTATEAFF.

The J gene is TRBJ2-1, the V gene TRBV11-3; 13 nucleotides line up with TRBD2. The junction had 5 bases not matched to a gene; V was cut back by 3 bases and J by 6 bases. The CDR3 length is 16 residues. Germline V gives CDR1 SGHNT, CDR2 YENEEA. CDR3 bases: TGTGCCAGCAGCTTGGGGGGACTAGCGGGACGCAATGAGCAGTTCTTC. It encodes CASSLGGLAGRNEQFF.

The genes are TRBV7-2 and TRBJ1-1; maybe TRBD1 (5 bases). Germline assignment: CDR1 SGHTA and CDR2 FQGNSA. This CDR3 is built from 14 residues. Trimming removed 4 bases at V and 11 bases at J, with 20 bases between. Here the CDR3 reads CASSWGSTGGLAFF. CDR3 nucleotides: TGTGCCAGCAGCTGGGGTTCAACTGGGGGGTTGGCTTTCTTT.

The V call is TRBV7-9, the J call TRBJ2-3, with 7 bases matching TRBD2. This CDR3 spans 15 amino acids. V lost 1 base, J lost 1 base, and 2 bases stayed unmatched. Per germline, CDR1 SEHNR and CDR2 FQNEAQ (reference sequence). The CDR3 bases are TGTGCCAGCAGCTTAGGGGAGGGTGGCACAGATACGCAGTATTTT. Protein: CASSLGEGGTDTQYF.

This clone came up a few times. In DNA, the CDR3 is TGTGCCAGCAGTTACCCGACAGGCTCTGGGGCCAACGTCCTGACTTTC. Amino acids: CASSYPTGSGANVLTF. The chain carries TRBV6-5 and TRBJ2-6; TRBD1 might be the D (6 bases). CDR1 and CDR2 (germline): MNHEY, SVGAGI. The CDR3 is 16 amino acids. With 2 bases removed from V and 0 bases from J, the gap between germline ends came to 8 bases.